This T cell receptor beta chain was identified during a study of OX40 agonist ivuxolimab in advanced cancers. Across the whole study: The study enrolled dose-escalation patients with hepatocellular carcinoma, melanoma, renal cell or head and neck cancer. Study findings and constraints: More expanded clones were seen, on average, in CD8+ T cells than in CD4+.

CDR1 and CDR2 from the germline V gene are SGDLS and YYNGEE. The CDR3 contains 13 residues. The ends were cut back, 2 bases at V and 2 bases at J, with 7 bases in the middle. With regard to this clone: Its antigen is as yet unknown.

Autoimmune disease history or systemic immunosuppression meant exclusion. Baseline, cycle 4 day 1, and cycle 7 day 1 were the blood sampling points. Clones were read by immunoSEQ multiplex PCR, and TCRdb kept only the in-frame ones, dropping some. Of about 54,000 clones listed, approximately 80% are singletons. This specimen consisted of CD4+ or CD8+ T cells sorted from blood, obtained in a trial of the OX40 agonist ivuxolimab. The sequence came from an adult with an advanced solid tumor such as melanoma, head and neck, liver or kidney cancer. The V gene is TRBV9, the J gene TRBJ1-1, with unresolved D. The CDR3 loop is CASSVQVNTEAFF. Here the CDR3 DNA reads TGTGCCAGCAGCGTTCAGGTAAACACTGAAGCTTTCTTT.